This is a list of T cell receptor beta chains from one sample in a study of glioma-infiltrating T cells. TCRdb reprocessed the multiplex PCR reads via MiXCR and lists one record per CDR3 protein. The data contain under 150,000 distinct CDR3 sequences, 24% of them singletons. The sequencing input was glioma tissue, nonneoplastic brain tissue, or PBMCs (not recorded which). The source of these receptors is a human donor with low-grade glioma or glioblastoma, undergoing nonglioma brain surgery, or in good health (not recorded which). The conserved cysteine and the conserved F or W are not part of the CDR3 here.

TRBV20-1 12 SASGRRGYNEQF
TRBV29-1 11 SVDDSLNTEAF
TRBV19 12 ASMTVPSTDTQY
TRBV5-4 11 ASRQGPRPEAF
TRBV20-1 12 SAPRASSYNEQF
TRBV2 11 ATRQGATDTQY
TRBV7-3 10 ASTLRGTEAF
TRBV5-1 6 ASTGAF
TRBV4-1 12 ASSVGGVGTEAF
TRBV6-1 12 ASYTGRSNEKLF
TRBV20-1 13 SANRQGANTGELF
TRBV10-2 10 ASSEDRTTQY
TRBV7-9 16 ASSSQAPQEDYGYGYT
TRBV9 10 ASSVGGTEAF
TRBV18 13 ASSPGLTGRAEAF
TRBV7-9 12 ASSLGTGHQPQH
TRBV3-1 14 ASSHIQGKGYNEQF
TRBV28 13 ASILGGGSTDTQY
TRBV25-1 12 ASTESRGGEKLF
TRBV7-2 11 ASSRLLGDTQY
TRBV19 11 ASRRDRGHGYT
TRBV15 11 ATFGRRNTEAF
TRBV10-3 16 AISESSLGRLAKNIQY
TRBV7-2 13 ASSLRGRINQPQH
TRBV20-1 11 SAGTGVNYGYT
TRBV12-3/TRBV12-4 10 ASRWTSYTQY
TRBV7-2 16 ASSLLIMTSAAYNEQF
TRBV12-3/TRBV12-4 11 ASRLGDPNEQF
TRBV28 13 ASSLLGGGAHEQF
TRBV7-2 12 ASSSRVELVEAF
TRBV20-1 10 SASTGDPEAF
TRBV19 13 ASRASGVNTGELF
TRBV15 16 ATSRDPRVRGTGNTIY
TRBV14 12 ASSEMRGRTEAF
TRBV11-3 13 ASSPGQGAGDTQY
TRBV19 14 ASRRISGVPRGELF
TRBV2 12 ASTTSGGTDTQY
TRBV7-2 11 ASSLVPGNEQF
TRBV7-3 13 PSSFTSGVYNEQF
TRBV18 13 ASSPRRGDAGELF
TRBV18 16 ASSPYSGTGVKSDIQY
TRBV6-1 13 ASSLGAGIQETQY
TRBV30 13 AWQAGGGPVDTQY
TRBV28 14 ASSLPGHRMNTEAF
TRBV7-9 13 ASSALETLTDTQY